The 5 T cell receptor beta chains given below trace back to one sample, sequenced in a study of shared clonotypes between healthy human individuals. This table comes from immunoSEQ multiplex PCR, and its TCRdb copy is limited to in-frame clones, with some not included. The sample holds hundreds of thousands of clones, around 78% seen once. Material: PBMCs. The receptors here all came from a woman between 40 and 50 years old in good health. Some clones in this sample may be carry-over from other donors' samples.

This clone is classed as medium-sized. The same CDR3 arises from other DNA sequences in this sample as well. Here the CDR3 reads CASSQEVGSGANVLTF. In DNA, the CDR3 is TGCGCCAGCAGCCAAGAAGTCGGCTCTGGGGCCAACGTCCTGACTTTC. The chain recombines TRBV4-3 with TRBJ2-6; no clear D. The V gene lost 0 bases and the J gene lost 0 bases, with 6 bases spanning the gap. The germline V gene has CDR1 LGHNA and CDR2 YSLEER. This CDR3 is built from 16 residues.

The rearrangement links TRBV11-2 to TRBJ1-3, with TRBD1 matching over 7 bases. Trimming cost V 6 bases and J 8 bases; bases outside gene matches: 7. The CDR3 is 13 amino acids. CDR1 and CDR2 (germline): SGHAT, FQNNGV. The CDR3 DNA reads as TGTGCCAGCAGTCGATACACAGGGGACACCATATATTTT. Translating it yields CASSRYTGDTIYF.

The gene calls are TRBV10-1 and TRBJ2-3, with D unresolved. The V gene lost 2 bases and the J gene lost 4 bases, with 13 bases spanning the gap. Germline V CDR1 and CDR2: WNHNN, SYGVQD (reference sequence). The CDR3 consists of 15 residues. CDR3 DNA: TGCGCCAGCAGTGAGATCGGCCAGAACCCAGATACGCAGTATTTT. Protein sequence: CASSEIGQNPDTQYF.

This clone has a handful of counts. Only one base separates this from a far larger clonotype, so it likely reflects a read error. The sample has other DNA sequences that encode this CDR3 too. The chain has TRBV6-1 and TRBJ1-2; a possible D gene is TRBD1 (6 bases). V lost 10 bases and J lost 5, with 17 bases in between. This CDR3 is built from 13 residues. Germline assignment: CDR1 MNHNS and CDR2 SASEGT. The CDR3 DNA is TGTGCCATCGAGGGAGGGGGTAATTATGGCTACACCTTC. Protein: CAIEGGGNYGYTF.

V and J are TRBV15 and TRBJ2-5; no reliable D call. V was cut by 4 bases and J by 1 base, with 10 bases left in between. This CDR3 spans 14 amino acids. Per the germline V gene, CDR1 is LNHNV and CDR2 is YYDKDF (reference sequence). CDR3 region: CATSTRTGQETQYF. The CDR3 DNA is TGTGCCACCAGCACCCGGACCGGCCAAGAGACCCAGTACTTC.